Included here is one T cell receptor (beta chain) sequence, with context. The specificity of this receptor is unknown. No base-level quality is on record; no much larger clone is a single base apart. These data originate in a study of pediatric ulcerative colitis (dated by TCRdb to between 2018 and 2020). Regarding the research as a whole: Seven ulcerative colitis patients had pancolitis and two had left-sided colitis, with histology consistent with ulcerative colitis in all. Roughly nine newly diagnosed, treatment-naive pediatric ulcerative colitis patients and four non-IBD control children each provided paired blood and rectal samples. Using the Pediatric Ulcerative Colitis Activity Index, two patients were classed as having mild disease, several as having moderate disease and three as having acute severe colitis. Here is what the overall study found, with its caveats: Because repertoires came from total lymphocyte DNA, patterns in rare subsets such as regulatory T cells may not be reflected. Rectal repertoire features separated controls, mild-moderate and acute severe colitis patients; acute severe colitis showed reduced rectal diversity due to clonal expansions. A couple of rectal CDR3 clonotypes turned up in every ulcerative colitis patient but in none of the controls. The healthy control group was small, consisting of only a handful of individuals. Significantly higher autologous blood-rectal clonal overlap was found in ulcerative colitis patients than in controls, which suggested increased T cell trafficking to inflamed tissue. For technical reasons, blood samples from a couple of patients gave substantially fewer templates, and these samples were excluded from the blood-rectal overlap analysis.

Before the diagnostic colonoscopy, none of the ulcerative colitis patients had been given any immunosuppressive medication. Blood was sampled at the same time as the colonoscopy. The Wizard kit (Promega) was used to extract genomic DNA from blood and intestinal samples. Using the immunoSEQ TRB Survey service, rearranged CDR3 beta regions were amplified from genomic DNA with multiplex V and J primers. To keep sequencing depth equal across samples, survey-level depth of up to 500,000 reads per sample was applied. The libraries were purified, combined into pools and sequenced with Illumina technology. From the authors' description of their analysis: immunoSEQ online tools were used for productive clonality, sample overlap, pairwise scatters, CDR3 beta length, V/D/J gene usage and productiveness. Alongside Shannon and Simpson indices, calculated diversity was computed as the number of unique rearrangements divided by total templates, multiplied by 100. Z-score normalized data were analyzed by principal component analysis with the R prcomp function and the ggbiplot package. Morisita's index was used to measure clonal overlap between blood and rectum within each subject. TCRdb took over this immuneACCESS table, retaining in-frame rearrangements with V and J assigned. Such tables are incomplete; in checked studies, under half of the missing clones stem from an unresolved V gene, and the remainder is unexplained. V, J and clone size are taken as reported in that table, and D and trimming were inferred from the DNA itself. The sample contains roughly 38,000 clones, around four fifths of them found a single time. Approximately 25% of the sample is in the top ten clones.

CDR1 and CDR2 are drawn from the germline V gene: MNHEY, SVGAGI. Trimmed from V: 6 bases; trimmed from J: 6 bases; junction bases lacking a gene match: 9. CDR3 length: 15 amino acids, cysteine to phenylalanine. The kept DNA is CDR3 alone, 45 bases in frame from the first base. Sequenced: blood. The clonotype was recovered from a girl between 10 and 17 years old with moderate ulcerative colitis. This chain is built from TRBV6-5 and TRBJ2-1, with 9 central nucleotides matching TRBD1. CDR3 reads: CASRVDRGLGNEQFF. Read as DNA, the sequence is TGTGCCAGCAGAGTAGACAGGGGGTTGGGCAATGAGCAGTTCTTC.